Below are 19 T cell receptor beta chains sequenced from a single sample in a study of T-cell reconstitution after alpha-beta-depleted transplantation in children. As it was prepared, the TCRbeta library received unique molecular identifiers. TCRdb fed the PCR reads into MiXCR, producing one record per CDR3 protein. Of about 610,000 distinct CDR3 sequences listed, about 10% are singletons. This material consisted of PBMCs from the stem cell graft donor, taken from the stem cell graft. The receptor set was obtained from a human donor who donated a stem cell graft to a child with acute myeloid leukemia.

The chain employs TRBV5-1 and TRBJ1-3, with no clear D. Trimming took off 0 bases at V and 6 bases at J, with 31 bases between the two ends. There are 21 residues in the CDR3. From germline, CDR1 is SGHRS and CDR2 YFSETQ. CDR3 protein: CASSLASPGPRSRGSKNTIYF. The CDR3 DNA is TGCGCCAGCAGCTTGGCATCACCTGGCCCCCGAAGTCGGGGAAGTAAAAACACCATATATTTT.

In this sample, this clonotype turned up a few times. CDR3 amino acids: CASSGTTNHEQYF. Here the CDR3 DNA reads TGTGCCAGCAGTGGAACCACGAATCACGAGCAGTACTTC. V and J are TRBV28 and TRBJ2-7; D is unresolved. The CDR3 is made up of 13 amino acids. Trimming shortened V by 5 bases and J by 5 bases, and 13 bases separated the two germline ends. Germline V gene sequence: CDR1 MDHEN, CDR2 SYDVKM.

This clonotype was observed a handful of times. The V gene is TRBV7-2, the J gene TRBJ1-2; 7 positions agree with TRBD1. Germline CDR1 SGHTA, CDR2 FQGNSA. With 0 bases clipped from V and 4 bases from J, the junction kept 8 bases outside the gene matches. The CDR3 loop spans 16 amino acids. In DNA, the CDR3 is TGTGCCAGCAGCTTAGCCTCTCGCGCAGGGGGCTATGGCTACACCTTC. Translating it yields CASSLASRAGGYGYTF.

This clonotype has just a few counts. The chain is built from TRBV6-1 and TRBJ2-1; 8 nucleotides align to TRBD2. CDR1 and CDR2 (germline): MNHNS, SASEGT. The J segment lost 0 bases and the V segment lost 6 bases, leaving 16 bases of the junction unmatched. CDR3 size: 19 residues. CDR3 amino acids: CASRGVGAGGQSSYNEQFF. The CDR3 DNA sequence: TGTGCCAGCAGGGGGGTTGGGGCGGGAGGCCAGAGCTCCTACAATGAGCAGTTCTTC.

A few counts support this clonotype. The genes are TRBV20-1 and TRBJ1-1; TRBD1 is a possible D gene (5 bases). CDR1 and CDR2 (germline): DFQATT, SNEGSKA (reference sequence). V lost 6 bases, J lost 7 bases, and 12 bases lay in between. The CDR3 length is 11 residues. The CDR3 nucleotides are TGCAGTGCGATCGGGACGCTTGAAGCTTTCTTT. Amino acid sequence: CSAIGTLEAFF.

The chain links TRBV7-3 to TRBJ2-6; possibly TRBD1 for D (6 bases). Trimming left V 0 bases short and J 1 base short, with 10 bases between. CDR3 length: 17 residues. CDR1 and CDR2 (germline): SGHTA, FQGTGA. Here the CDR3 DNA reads TGTGCCAGCAGCTTAACCGGGACAAATTCTGGGGCCAACGTCCTGACTTTC. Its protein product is CASSLTGTNSGANVLTF.

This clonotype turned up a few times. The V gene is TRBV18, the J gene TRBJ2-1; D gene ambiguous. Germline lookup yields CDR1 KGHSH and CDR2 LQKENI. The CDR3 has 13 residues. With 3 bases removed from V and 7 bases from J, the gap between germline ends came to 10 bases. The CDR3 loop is CASSPSTGNEQFF. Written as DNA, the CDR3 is TGTGCCAGCTCACCTTCGACTGGGAATGAGCAGTTCTTC.

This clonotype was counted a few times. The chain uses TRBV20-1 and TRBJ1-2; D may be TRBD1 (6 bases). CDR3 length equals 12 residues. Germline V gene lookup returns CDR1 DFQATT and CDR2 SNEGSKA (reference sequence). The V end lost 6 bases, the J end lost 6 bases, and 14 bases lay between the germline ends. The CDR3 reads CSAFRGADGYTF. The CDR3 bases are TGCAGTGCGTTCCGGGGGGCCGATGGCTACACCTTC.

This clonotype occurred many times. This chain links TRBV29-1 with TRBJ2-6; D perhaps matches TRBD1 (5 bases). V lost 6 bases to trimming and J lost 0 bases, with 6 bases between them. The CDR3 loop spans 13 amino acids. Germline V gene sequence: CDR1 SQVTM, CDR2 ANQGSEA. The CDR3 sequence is CSVQVSGANVLTF. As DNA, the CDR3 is TGCAGCGTACAGGTCTCTGGGGCCAACGTCCTGACTTTC.

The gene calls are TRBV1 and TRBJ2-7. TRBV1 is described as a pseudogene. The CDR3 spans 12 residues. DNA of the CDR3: TGCACCAGCAGCCATCACAGCTACGAGCAGTACTTC. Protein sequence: CTSSHHSYEQYF.

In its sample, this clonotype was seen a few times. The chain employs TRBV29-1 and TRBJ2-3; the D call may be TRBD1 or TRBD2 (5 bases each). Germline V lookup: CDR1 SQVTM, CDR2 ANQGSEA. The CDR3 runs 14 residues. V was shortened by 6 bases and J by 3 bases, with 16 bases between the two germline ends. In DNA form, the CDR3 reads TGCAGCGTGTACGGGACGTATGCGACAGATACGCAGTATTTT. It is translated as CSVYGTYATDTQYF.

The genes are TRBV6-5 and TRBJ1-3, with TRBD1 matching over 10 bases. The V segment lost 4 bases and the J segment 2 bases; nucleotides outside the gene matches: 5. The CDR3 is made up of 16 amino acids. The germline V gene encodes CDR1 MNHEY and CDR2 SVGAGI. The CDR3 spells CASSSRTGGTGNTIYF. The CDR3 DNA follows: TGTGCCAGCAGTTCCCGGACAGGGGGGACTGGAAACACCATATATTTT.

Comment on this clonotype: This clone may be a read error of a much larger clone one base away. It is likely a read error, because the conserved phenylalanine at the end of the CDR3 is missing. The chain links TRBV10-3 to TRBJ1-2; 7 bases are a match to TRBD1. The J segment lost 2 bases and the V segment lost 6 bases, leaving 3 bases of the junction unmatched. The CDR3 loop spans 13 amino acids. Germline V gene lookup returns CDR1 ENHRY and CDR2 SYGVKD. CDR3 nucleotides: TGTGCCATCAGCGGGACAGTCAACTATGGCTACACCTCC. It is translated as CAISGTVNYGYTS.

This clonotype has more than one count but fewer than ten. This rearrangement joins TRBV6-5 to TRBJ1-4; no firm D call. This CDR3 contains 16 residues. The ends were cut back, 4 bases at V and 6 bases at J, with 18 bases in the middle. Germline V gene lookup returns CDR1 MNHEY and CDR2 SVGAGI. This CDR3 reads CASSSPGPTRDEKLFF. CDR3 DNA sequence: TGTGCCAGCAGTTCCCCGGGTCCAACGCGGGATGAAAAACTGTTTTTT.

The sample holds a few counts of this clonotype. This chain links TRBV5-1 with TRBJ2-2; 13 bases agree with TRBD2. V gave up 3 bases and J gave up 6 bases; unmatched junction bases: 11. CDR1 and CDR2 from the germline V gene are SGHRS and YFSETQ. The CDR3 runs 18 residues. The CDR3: CASSSGLAGVKGAGELFF. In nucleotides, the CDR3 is TGCGCCAGCAGCTCAGGACTAGCGGGAGTGAAGGGGGCCGGGGAGCTGTTTTTT. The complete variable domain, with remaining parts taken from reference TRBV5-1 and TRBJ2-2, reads KAGVTQTPRYLIKTRGQQVTLSCSPISGHRSVSWYQQTPGQGLQFLFEYFSETQRNKGNFPGRFSGRQFSNSRSEMNVSTLELGDSALYLCASSSGLAGVKGAGELFFGEGSRLTVL.

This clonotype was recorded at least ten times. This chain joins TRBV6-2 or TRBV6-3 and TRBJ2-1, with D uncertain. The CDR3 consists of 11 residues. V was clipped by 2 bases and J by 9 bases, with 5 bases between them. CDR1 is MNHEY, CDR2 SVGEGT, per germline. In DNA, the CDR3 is TGTGCCAGCAGTTACCCCGGTGAGCAGTTCTTC. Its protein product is CASSYPGEQFF.

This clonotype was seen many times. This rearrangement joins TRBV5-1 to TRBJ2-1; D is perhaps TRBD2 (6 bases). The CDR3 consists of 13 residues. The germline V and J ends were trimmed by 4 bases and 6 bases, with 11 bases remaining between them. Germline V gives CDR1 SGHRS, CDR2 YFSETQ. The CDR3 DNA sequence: TGCGCCAGCAGCCCGGGACTTCCCAATGAGCAGTTCTTC. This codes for CASSPGLPNEQFF.

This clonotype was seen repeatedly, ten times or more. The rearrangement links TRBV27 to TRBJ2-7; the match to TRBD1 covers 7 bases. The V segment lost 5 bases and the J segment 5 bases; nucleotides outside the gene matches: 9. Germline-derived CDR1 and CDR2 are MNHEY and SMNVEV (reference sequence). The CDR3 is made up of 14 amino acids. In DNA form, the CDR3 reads TGTGCCAGCAGTCCCCTCGACAGGGACCACGAGCAGTACTTC. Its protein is CASSPLDRDHEQYF.

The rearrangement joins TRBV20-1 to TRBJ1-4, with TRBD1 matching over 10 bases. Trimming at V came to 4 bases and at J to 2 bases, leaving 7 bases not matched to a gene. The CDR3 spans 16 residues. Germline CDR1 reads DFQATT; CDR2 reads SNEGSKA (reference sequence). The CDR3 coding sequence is TGCAGTGCTATGGCGACAGGGGGCGGCACTAATGAAAAACTGTTTTTT. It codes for CSAMATGGGTNEKLFF.